The present entry profiles one T cell receptor beta chain with its context. The target antigen is unknown. Patients with autoimmune history or systemic immunosuppression were excluded. This record belongs to a study of OX40 agonist ivuxolimab in advanced cancers. Study-wide points: Expanded clones belonging to CD8+ T cells outnumbered, on average, those of CD4+.

Libraries were prepared by immunoSEQ multiplex PCR; TCRdb keeps only in-frame clonotypes and omits some of them. Altogether fewer than 90,000 clones are present, around 84% being singletons, with the ten largest covering about 2.5%. CDR3 size: 16 residues. Sequenced material: CD4+ or CD8+ T cells sorted from blood, taken in a trial of the OX40 agonist ivuxolimab. This sequence originates from an adult with an advanced solid tumor such as melanoma, head and neck, liver or kidney cancer. This chain links TRBV21-1 with TRBJ2-1. TRBV21-1 is tagged as a pseudogene. The chain's CDR3 is CASSKTLISSYNEQFF. The CDR3 bases are TGTGCCAGCAGCAAGACCCTTATCAGCTCCTACAATGAGCAGTTCTTC.